This entry features one T cell receptor (beta chain) sequence. Its target is not known. The sample originates from a study of a mutant IDH1 vaccine in newly diagnosed glioma. Study in general: Of treated patients, approximately 62% were men and approximately 40% women, averaging 40.4 years. Patients previously underwent radiotherapy, temozolomide, or both, and most underwent both.

The CDR3 has 14 amino acids. The germline CDR1 and CDR2 sequences are SNHLY and FYNNEI. With 8 bases clipped from V and 4 bases from J, the junction kept 8 bases outside the gene matches. Time point here: baseline, week 1 (first vaccination visit). Treatment noted: pre-vaccination baseline after standard-of-care therapy. New astrocytomas of WHO grade 3 or 4 that were IDH1-mutant and ATRX-lost were found in the donors. Method: immunoSEQ multiplex PCR; TCRdb's copy keeps in-frame clones and lacks some. The sample includes approximately 100,000 clones, about 90% of them seen just once. The study, taken as a whole, reports: Pseudoprogression looked unconnected to shifts in top peripheral T cell clonotypes.

The source material was PBMCs, sampled from a glioma patient treated with radiotherapy, temozolomide or both. The chain joins TRBV2 to TRBJ2-5; TRBD1 matches at 9 bases. This receptor was taken from a woman in her forties or fifties with glioma. CDR3 nucleotides: TGTGCCAGCGGGGGGACGACAGGGGGAGAGACCCAGTACTTC. The encoded protein is CASGGTTGGETQYF.